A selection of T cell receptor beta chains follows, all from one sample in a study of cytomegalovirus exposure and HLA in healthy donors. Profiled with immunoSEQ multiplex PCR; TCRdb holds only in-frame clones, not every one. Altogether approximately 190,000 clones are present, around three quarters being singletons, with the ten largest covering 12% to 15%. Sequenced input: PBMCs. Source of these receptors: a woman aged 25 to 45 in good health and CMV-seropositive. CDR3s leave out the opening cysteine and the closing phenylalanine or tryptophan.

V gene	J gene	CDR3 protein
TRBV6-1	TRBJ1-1	ASSEAFGGGTEAF
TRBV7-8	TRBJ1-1	ASSKDLGEAEAF
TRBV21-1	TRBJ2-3	ASSNEDTQY
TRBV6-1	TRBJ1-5	ASSEAGQFNQPQH
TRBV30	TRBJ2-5	AWSANSLKETQY
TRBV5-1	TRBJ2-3	ASSPGRDRASYTQY
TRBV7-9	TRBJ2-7	ASSLGSGAHTYEQY
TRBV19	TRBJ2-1	ASIKGLAGGDNEQF
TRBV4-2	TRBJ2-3	ASSQGTEVGDTQY
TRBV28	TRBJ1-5	AGGAQVNQPQH
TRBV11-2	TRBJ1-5	ASSLVGGSNQPQH
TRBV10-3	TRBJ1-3	AISEGRDVGNTIY
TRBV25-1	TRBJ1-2	ASKSVEDYGYT
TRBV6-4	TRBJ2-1	ASSQTAISYNEQF
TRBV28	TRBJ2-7	ASSFRGGEQY
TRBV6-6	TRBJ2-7	ASSYSGELYEQY
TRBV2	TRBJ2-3	ASTGQADRGTQY
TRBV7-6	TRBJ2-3	ASSPQQGVLGKDTQY
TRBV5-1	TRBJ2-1	ASSFGLAGAGGSYNEQF
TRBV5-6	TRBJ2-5	ASSKLGLAGEETQY
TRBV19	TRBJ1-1	ASSTTAMNTEAF
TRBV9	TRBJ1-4	ASSGVRAEKLF
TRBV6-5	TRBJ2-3	ASSSPGNTDTQY
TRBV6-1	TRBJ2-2	ASSLDSEGRELF
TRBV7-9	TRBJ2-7	SSSLSYEQY
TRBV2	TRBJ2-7	ASSEALQDTYEQY
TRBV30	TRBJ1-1	ACMNRGRDPEAF
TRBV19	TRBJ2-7	ASSIRLALEQY
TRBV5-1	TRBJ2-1	ASSTLTGEANEQF
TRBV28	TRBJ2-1	ASSLRLAGGNEQF
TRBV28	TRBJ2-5	ASRDRGRETQY
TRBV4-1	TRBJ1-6	ASSQPRQGSNNSPLH
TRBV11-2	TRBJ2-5	ASSPAVGQGYGETQY
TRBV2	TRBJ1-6	ASSEASDSYSSYNSPLH
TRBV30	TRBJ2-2	ASTGHSNTGELF
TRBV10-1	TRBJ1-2	ASSVMTGAYGYT
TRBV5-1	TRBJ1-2	ASGPGGATVYT
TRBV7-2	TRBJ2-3	ASSPRTSGRVADTQY
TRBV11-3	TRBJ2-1	ASSLQRVAGASYNEQF
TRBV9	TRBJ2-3	ASSVTGADTQY
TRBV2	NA	ASRNYGFSYEQY
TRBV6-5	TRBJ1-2	ASSYPGGGYT